These 6 T cell receptor beta chains originate from one sample sequenced in a study of shared clonotypes between healthy human individuals. Clones were sequenced by immunoSEQ multiplex PCR, and TCRdb holds only the in-frame ones, with some missing. The sample shows about 380,000 clones, 96% of them seen only once. Sample: memory CD8+ T cells sorted from blood. Specified subset: CD45RO+ cells pooled with CCR7-negative TemRA cells. The origin of the receptors is a man aged 25 to 45 in good health.

The rearrangement joins TRBV11-2 to TRBJ2-5; TRBD1 matches 7 bases. CDR1 and CDR2 (germline): SGHAT, FQNNGV. J gave up 5 bases and V 4 bases, and 10 bases lay outside the gene matches. The CDR3 has 15 amino acids. The CDR3 DNA reads as TGTGCCAGCAGCTCAATGGTAGGGGGCGAGGAGACCCAGTACTTC. It encodes CASSSMVGGEETQYF. The complete variable domain, with remaining parts taken from reference TRBV11-2 and TRBJ2-5, reads EAGVAQSPRYKIIEKRQSVAFWCNPISGHATLYWYQQILGQGPKLLIQFQNNGVVDDSQLPKDRFSAERLKGVDSTLKIQPAKLEDSAVYLCASSSMVGGEETQYFGPGTRLLVL.

The gene calls are TRBV6-6 and TRBJ2-7; TRBD1 matches at 9 bases. This CDR3 has 14 amino acids. The germline V gene encodes CDR1 MNHNY and CDR2 SVGAGI (reference sequence). As DNA, the CDR3 is TGTGCTGTCTTGCCGGACAGGGGTAACTACGAGCAGTACTTC. It is translated as CAVLPDRGNYEQYF.

On this clone: Other DNA sequences in the sample encode the same CDR3. V gene TRBV5-1 combines with J gene TRBJ2-7, with TRBD1 identical over 7 bases. After removal of 4 bases from V and 2 bases from J, the junction contained 3 bases not matched to a gene. Germline V lookup: CDR1 SGHRS, CDR2 YFSETQ. The CDR3 consists of 13 residues. CDR3 DNA sequence: TGCGCCAGCAGCCCTGACAGGGCCTACGAGCAGTACTTC. It yields the protein CASSPDRAYEQYF.

J is TRBJ1-1 and V is TRBV11-2, with D perhaps matching TRBD1 (5 bases). V was shortened by 1 base and J by 10 bases, with 19 bases between the two germline ends. Germline loops: CDR1 SGHAT, CDR2 FQNNGV. The CDR3 totals 15 residues. The CDR3 region is CASSLGGYSRQGAFF. CDR3 coding DNA: TGTGCCAGCAGCTTAGGAGGGTACTCCAGGCAGGGAGCTTTCTTT.

The V and J genes are TRBV2 and TRBJ1-2, with 12 bases lining up with TRBD1. Germline V CDR1 and CDR2: SNHLY, FYNNEI. Trimming at V came to 7 bases and at J to 4 bases, leaving 4 bases not matched to a gene. CDR3 length: 14 amino acids. As DNA, the CDR3 is TGTGCCAGCATGCTGGGACAGGGGGCCTATGGCTACACCTTC. This encodes CASMLGQGAYGYTF.

CDR3 sequence: CASSPGEGKTQYF. The DNA of the CDR3 is TGTGCCAGCAGCCCGGGGGAGGGAAAGACCCAGTACTTC. The V and J genes are TRBV7-2 and TRBJ2-5; 7 nucleotides line up with TRBD2. The length of the CDR3 is 13 residues. Trimming removed 5 bases from V and 6 bases from J; junction bases left unmatched: 6. The germline CDR1 and CDR2 sequences are SGHTA and FQGNSA.